What follows describes a single T cell receptor (beta chain). Its antigen is unknown. TCRdb reanalysed the 5' RACE reads using MiXCR and keeps one entry per CDR3 protein. This sample yields 300,000 to 350,000 distinct CDR3 sequences, of which about 12% are seen a single time; around 7.8% belongs to the top ten. The data stem from a study of identical twins. Every sampled donor was Caucasian and healthy. Notes on the study in general: Invariant MAIT and iNKT cells may have partly biased zero-insertion analyses. In cord blood, abundant beta clonotypes had fewer insertions; memory showed no trend.

This CDR3 spans 12 amino acids. V was pared by 6 bases and J by 10 bases, with 13 bases between. The V gene's germline CDR1 is MNHEY and CDR2 SMNVEV (reference sequence). This same sample was also part of a study on yellow fever vaccine responses in identical twins.

The J gene is TRBJ2-1, the V gene TRBV27; D gene ambiguous. The TCR originated in a woman in her late teens or twenties in good health. Sequencing was done on a sample of CD8+ T cells sorted from blood. CDR3 loop: CASSPGGWEQFF. CDR3 DNA: TGTGCCAGCAGCCCCGGCGGTTGGGAGCAGTTCTTC.